One sample yielded the 32 T cell receptor beta chains listed below, sequenced in a study of cytomegalovirus exposure and HLA in healthy donors. TCRdb's table, derived via immunoSEQ multiplex PCR, lists solely in-frame clones and lacks some. The repertoire consists of roughly 170,000 clones, with about 80% occurring once and the leading ten covering approximately 3%. The sample taken for sequencing was PBMCs. Receptors originate from a woman younger than 30 in good health and CMV-seropositive.

This clone was counted ten times or more. The chain couples TRBV6-1 to TRBJ2-5; 12 positions match TRBD2. This CDR3 has 16 amino acids. Germline CDR1 is MNHNS and CDR2 is SASEGT. V trimming: 2 bases; J trimming: 2 bases; junction bases outside the gene matches: 3. CDR3 DNA: TGTGCCAGCAGTGAACTTCTAGCGGGGGGGCAAGAGACCCAGTACTTC. It is translated as CASSELLAGGQETQYF.

The chain recombines TRBV4-1 with TRBJ1-1; tentative D call: TRBD1 (6 bases). The CDR3 spans 15 residues. The V end lost 4 bases, the J end lost 1 base, and 13 bases lay between the germline ends. CDR1 and CDR2 from the germline V gene are MGHRA and YSYEKL. CDR3 sequence reads: CASSPMGARNTEAFF. The CDR3 DNA reads TGCGCCAGCAGCCCCATGGGGGCGAGGAACACTGAAGCTTTCTTT.

This clone was seen more than once but under ten times. The gene calls are TRBV9 and TRBJ2-7; D remains unclear. The germline V gene encodes CDR1 SGDLS and CDR2 YYNGEE. Between the trimmed V and J ends, which lost 0 bases and 1 base, there was a span of 11 bases. The length of the CDR3 is 15 residues. The DNA for the CDR3 is TGTGCCAGCAGCGTAGGTATGAGGTCGTCCTACGAGCAGTACTTC. Translated, it gives CASSVGMRSSYEQYF.

The CDR3 sequence is CSTYMNTEAFF. The CDR3 DNA follows: TGCAGCACGTACATGAACACTGAAGCTTTCTTT. This rearrangement joins TRBV29-1 to TRBJ1-1; D gene ambiguous. Deletions cut 8 bases from V and 0 bases from J, with 7 bases between. CDR1 is SQVTM, CDR2 ANQGSEA, per germline. The CDR3 sequence is 11 residues long. The complete variable domain, with remaining parts taken from reference TRBV29-1 and TRBJ1-1, reads SAVISQKPSRDICQRGTSLTIQCQVDSQVTMMFWYRQQPGQSLTLIATANQGSEATYESGFVIDKFPISRPNLTFSTLTVSNMSPEDSSIYLCSTYMNTEAFFGQGTRLTVV.

V is TRBV6-5 and J is TRBJ1-2; TRBD1 might be the D (5 bases). The CDR3 length is 14 residues. V was cut by 2 bases and J by 10 bases, with 17 bases left in between. Germline CDR1 reads MNHEY; CDR2 reads SVGAGI. CDR3 loop: CASSYTTYSGPYTF. The CDR3 region has the DNA TGTGCCAGCAGTTACACAACATACTCAGGGCCCTACACCTTC.

This chain links TRBV5-1 with TRBJ1-6, with TRBD1 matching 7 bases. V lost 5 bases, J lost 11 bases, and 13 bases stayed unmatched. This CDR3 is 15 amino acids long. Looked up from germline, CDR1 is SGHRS and CDR2 is YFSETQ. CDR3: CASRETTRGIAPLHF. The CDR3 DNA sequence: TGCGCCAGCAGGGAAACAACCAGGGGGATTGCACCCCTCCACTTT.

This chain uses TRBV10-3 with TRBJ2-7; D not resolved. The CDR3 is 12 residues long. Germline V gene lookup returns CDR1 ENHRY and CDR2 SYGVKD. The germline V and J ends were trimmed by 0 bases and 4 bases, with 4 bases remaining between them. The CDR3 here is CAISESRYEQYF. DNA of the CDR3: TGTGCCATCAGTGAGTCGCGGTACGAGCAGTACTTC.

The V gene is TRBV7-9, the J gene TRBJ2-5, with D possibly TRBD1 on 6 matching bases. The CDR3 has 13 residues. Germline CDR1 reads SEHNR; CDR2 reads FQNEAQ (reference sequence). V was cut by 1 base and J by 4 bases, with 7 bases left in between. The CDR3: CASSLGTAETQYF. The CDR3 coding sequence is TGTGCCAGCAGCTTAGGGACAGCAGAGACCCAGTACTTC.

The CDR3 sequence is CASSPWNTGELFF. In nucleotides, the CDR3 is TGTGCCAGCAGCCCCTGGAACACCGGGGAGCTGTTTTTT. The chain carries TRBV6-5 and TRBJ2-2; no firm D call. The CDR3 loop spans 13 amino acids. V was pared by 6 bases and J by 1 base, with 6 bases between. Germline CDR1 is MNHEY and CDR2 is SVGAGI.

This clone was counted a few times. The rearrangement uses TRBV27 and TRBJ1-1; no clear D. In germline, CDR1 is MNHEY, CDR2 SMNVEV (reference sequence). Trimming pared 10 bases from V and 4 bases from J, leaving 22 bases between. The CDR3 sequence is 15 residues long. CDR3: CAILGTGGRSTEAFF. The CDR3 DNA reads as TGTGCCATTCTCGGTACGGGTGGCCGGAGCACTGAAGCTTTCTTT.

This clone was seen a handful of times. This chain links TRBV7-2 with TRBJ2-7; D unclear. The CDR3 is 16 residues long. V was clipped by 2 bases and J by 0 bases, with 14 bases between them. The germline gives CDR1 SGHTA, CDR2 FQGNSA. The CDR3 nucleotides read TGTGCCAGCAGCTTATTTGTCGATCCCAGCTCCTACGAGCAGTACTTC. It translates to CASSLFVDPSSYEQYF.

V and J are TRBV5-1 and TRBJ1-1; D call uncertain. The CDR3 is made up of 16 amino acids. Trimming took off 5 bases at V and 1 base at J, with 18 bases between the two ends. Germline V gene sequence: CDR1 SGHRS, CDR2 YFSETQ. CDR3 bases: TGCGCCAGCAGTCAGAAGTCCCATCGGGGGAACACTGAAGCTTTCTTT. Translation: CASSQKSHRGNTEAFF. Combining the CDR3 with reference TRBV5-1 and TRBJ1-1 gives the whole variable domain KAGVTQTPRYLIKTRGQQVTLSCSPISGHRSVSWYQQTPGQGLQFLFEYFSETQRNKGNFPGRFSGRQFSNSRSEMNVSTLELGDSALYLCASSQKSHRGNTEAFFGQGTRLTVV.

V and J are TRBV9 and TRBJ2-7, with D possibly TRBD1 on 6 matching bases. Between the trimmed V and J ends, which lost 4 bases and 0 bases, there was a span of 11 bases. CDR3 length: 14 residues. Per germline, CDR1 SGDLS and CDR2 YYNGEE. The CDR3 bases are TGTGCCAGCAGCATACCCAGGGGCTCCTACGAGCAGTACTTC. Protein: CASSIPRGSYEQYF.

The chain recombines TRBV7-8 with TRBJ2-1; 11 bases match TRBD2. The V segment lost 1 base and the J segment 10 bases; nucleotides outside the gene matches: 9. There are 16 residues in the CDR3. CDR1 and CDR2 (germline): SGHVS, FQNEAQ. The CDR3 loop is CASSLDRLAGGKEQFF. The CDR3 region has the DNA TGTGCCAGCAGCTTAGACCGGCTAGCGGGGGGTAAGGAGCAGTTCTTC.

About this clone: This same CDR3 is encoded by further DNA sequences in the sample. The CDR3 DNA follows: TGTGCCAGCAGCCCGCTAAGCACAGATACGCAGTATTTT. This encodes CASSPLSTDTQYF. This chain connects TRBV9 to TRBJ2-3; D is unresolved. From germline, CDR1 is SGDLS and CDR2 YYNGEE. This CDR3 comprises 13 residues. Trimming cost V 4 bases and J 0 bases, with 6 bases left between them.

This chain links TRBV9 with TRBJ1-4; 8 bases are shared with TRBD1. The J segment lost 5 bases and the V segment lost 0 bases, leaving 0 bases of the junction unmatched. The germline gives CDR1 SGDLS, CDR2 YYNGEE. The CDR3 has 14 amino acids. The CDR3 DNA reads TGTGCCAGCAGCGTAGGACAGGGGAATGAAAAACTGTTTTTT. Amino acids: CASSVGQGNEKLFF.

This clone appeared once. The rearrangement uses TRBV10-3 and TRBJ1-1; no firm D call. The germline V gene encodes CDR1 ENHRY and CDR2 SYGVKD. V lost 3 bases, J lost 3 bases, and 11 bases lay in between. The CDR3 is 14 amino acids. CDR3 protein: CAISDASGYTEAFF. CDR3 coding DNA: TGTGCCATCAGTGACGCATCGGGTTACACTGAAGCTTTCTTT.

The rearrangement links TRBV6-1 to TRBJ1-5; unclear D gene. V was clipped by 3 bases and J by 4 bases, with 7 bases between them. The CDR3 has 13 residues. The germline V gene encodes CDR1 MNHNS and CDR2 SASEGT. CDR3 sequence reads: CASSDRGNQPQHF. DNA of the CDR3: TGTGCCAGCAGTGACCGAGGTAATCAGCCCCAGCATTTT.

The CDR3 loop reads CASSQDVASRHTQYF. In DNA, the CDR3 is TGCGCCAGCAGCCAAGATGTGGCTAGCCGCCATACGCAGTATTTT. The rearrangement uses TRBV4-3 and TRBJ2-3; D perhaps matches TRBD2 (5 bases). Trimming pared 0 bases from V and 7 bases from J, leaving 14 bases between. Germline V gives CDR1 LGHNA, CDR2 YSLEER. This CDR3 contains 15 residues.

The CDR3 DNA reads as TGTGCCAGCAGCTTGGGTTTCAGCTCTGGAAACACCATATATTTT. This gives the protein CASSLGFSSGNTIYF. V usage is TRBV5-4 and J usage is TRBJ1-3; unclear D gene. Trimming left V 0 bases short and J 0 bases short, with 7 bases between. Germline values: CDR1 SGHNT, CDR2 YYREEE (reference sequence). There are 15 residues in the CDR3.

This chain links TRBV27 with TRBJ1-5; 8 bases map to TRBD1. CDR1 and CDR2 from the germline V gene are MNHEY and SMNVEV (reference sequence). Trimming cost V 6 bases and J 9 bases; bases outside gene matches: 16. CDR3 length: 16 amino acids. This CDR3 reads CASSRAIGQGRPPQHF. In DNA form, the CDR3 reads TGTGCCAGCAGCCGAGCCATCGGACAGGGCAGGCCGCCCCAGCATTTT.

The chain is built from TRBV7-2 and TRBJ2-3; 9 nucleotides line up with TRBD2. The CDR3 loop spans 18 amino acids. Trimming at V came to 0 bases and at J to 4 bases, leaving 11 bases not matched to a gene. Germline V gene lookup returns CDR1 SGHTA and CDR2 FQGNSA. The CDR3 DNA reads TGTGCCAGCAGCTTAGCGCAAGCGGGGGGCCTCAGGGCAGATACGCAGTATTTT. Its protein product is CASSLAQAGGLRADTQYF.

The rearrangement joins TRBV5-6 to TRBJ2-3; no firm D call. This CDR3 contains 15 residues. Germline-derived CDR1 and CDR2 are SGHDT and YYEEEE. V was clipped by 1 base and J by 2 bases, with 11 bases between them. The CDR3 loop is CASSLLAVDTDTQYF. The CDR3 DNA follows: TGTGCCAGCAGCTTGCTGGCGGTGGACACAGATACGCAGTATTTT.

CDR3 DNA: TGTGCCAGCAGTAAGACAGGGGGGAACACTGAAGCTTTCTTT. Amino acids: CASSKTGGNTEAFF. This sequence joins TRBV6-5 and TRBJ1-1; 9 bases align to TRBD1. Trimming at V came to 5 bases and at J to 1 base, leaving 2 bases not matched to a gene. The CDR3 totals 14 residues. Germline V gene lookup returns CDR1 MNHEY and CDR2 SVGAGI.

This sequence joins TRBV7-9 and TRBJ2-7; maybe TRBD1 (5 bases). Trimming cost V 3 bases and J 0 bases, with 9 bases left between them. The germline V gene encodes CDR1 SEHNR and CDR2 FQNEAQ (reference sequence). CDR3 length: 14 amino acids. CDR3 protein: CASSLDTHSYEQYF. The CDR3, as DNA: TGTGCCAGCAGCTTGGACACTCACTCCTACGAGCAGTACTTC.

This clone was seen a handful of times. The V call is TRBV27, the J call TRBJ1-6; D might be TRBD1 (5 bases). The CDR3 loop spans 16 amino acids. Germline V gives CDR1 MNHEY, CDR2 SMNVEV (reference sequence). The V and J ends lost 1 base and 4 bases respectively, with 11 bases between them. The CDR3 region is CASSLWGQGYNSPLHF. CDR3 DNA sequence: TGTGCCAGCAGTTTATGGGGCCAGGGTTATAATTCACCCCTCCACTTT.

This chain joins TRBV2 and TRBJ1-4; TRBD1 matches 9 bases. The germline gives CDR1 SNHLY, CDR2 FYNNEI. This CDR3 contains 15 residues. J gave up 8 bases and V 1 base, and 5 bases lay outside the gene matches. CDR3 in amino acids: CASSEEGTGREKLFF. The DNA for the CDR3 is TGTGCCAGCAGTGAAGAGGGGACAGGGCGGGAAAAACTGTTTTTT.

The chain recombines TRBV2 with TRBJ2-1; the D gene is possibly TRBD2 (6 bases). The ends were cut back, 6 bases at V and 0 bases at J, with 15 bases in the middle. Germline CDR1 SNHLY, CDR2 FYNNEI. This CDR3 contains 16 residues. The CDR3 loop reads CASSALRGGSYNEQFF. In DNA form, the CDR3 reads TGTGCCAGCAGCGCCCTGCGGGGAGGCTCCTACAATGAGCAGTTCTTC. Full variable domain (remainder filled in from reference TRBV2 and TRBJ2-1): EPEVTQTPSHQVTQMGQEVILRCVPISNHLYFYWYRQILGQKVEFLVSFYNNEISEKSEIFDDQFSVERPDGSNFTLKIRSTKLEDSAMYFCASSALRGGSYNEQFFGPGTRLTVL.

In nucleotides, the CDR3 is TGTGCCAGCAGCTTAAGCCAGGGGGCAGGAACTGAAGCTTTCTTT. Translated: CASSLSQGAGTEAFF. The chain links TRBV7-8 to TRBJ1-1, with 8 bases that match TRBD1. Per germline, CDR1 SGHVS and CDR2 FQNEAQ. The CDR3 totals 15 residues. Trimming removed 2 bases from V and 5 bases from J; junction bases left unmatched: 7.

V is TRBV18 and J is TRBJ1-1; 7 bases fit TRBD1. This CDR3 contains 14 residues. Trimming removed 3 bases from V and 6 bases from J; junction bases left unmatched: 7. The germline gives CDR1 KGHSH, CDR2 LQKENI. This chain's CDR3 is CASSPEGGFSEAFF. The CDR3 DNA reads as TGTGCCAGCTCACCGGAAGGGGGCTTTTCTGAAGCTTTCTTT.

In its sample, this clone was seen once. V usage is TRBV14 and J usage is TRBJ1-1, with D uncertain. V was clipped by 5 bases and J by 1 base, with 11 bases between them. This CDR3 has 14 amino acids. Germline V lookup: CDR1 SGHDN, CDR2 FVKESK. Here the CDR3 DNA reads TGTGCCAGCAGCGTCTTGGGCAAGAACACTGAAGCTTTCTTT. This gives the protein CASSVLGKNTEAFF.

The chain couples TRBV6-5 to TRBJ1-1; 7 nucleotides line up with TRBD1. The CDR3 loop spans 12 amino acids. Germline V lookup: CDR1 MNHEY, CDR2 SVGAGI. V lost 6 bases, J lost 11 bases, and 9 bases stayed unmatched. CDR3 region: CASSPPGGRAFF. CDR3 nucleotide sequence: TGTGCCAGCAGCCCACCAGGGGGTAGGGCTTTCTTT.